The 14 T cell receptor beta chains below come from one sample, sequenced in a study of T cell responses to AZD1222 COVID-19 vaccine (dated by TCRdb to the early 2020s). This sample's time point label indicates: baseline before first vaccination. Libraries were constructed by the immunoSEQ multiplex PCR assay. In its TCRdb copy, this immuneACCESS table keeps in-frame sequences only and misses some clones. Where compared with another copy, unresolved V genes explain less than half of these, and the others have no known cause. Counted in this sample were some 120,000 clones; about 88% of them appeared once. The top ten hold 6.5% to 9.5% of the sample. The material was peripheral blood, obtained on day 0 of AZD1222 vaccination. All receptors come from an adult in good health.

Written as DNA, the CDR3 is TGTGCCTGCGACTCACGGTCTGGAAACACCATATATTTT. Protein product: CACDSRSGNTIYF. The V and J genes are TRBV28 and TRBJ1-3, with D hard to call. Trimming pared 11 bases from V and 1 base from J, leaving 12 bases between. CDR1 and CDR2 (germline): MDHEN, SYDVKM. CDR3 size: 13 residues.

The CDR3 bases are TGTGCCAGCAGCTCCGGGACAGGCGACTACGAGCAGTACTTC. It is translated as CASSSGTGDYEQYF. The chain is built from TRBV7-9 and TRBJ2-7, with TRBD1 matching 8 bases. J lost 3 bases, V lost 4 bases, and 5 bases had no gene match. CDR3 size: 14 residues. CDR1 is SEHNR and CDR2 is FQNEAQ in the germline V gene (reference sequence).

The rearrangement uses TRBV2 and TRBJ1-5; TRBD1 agrees at 10 bases. This CDR3 is 14 amino acids long. Trimming removed 6 bases from V and 9 bases from J; junction bases left unmatched: 8. Germline V gene lookup returns CDR1 SNHLY and CDR2 FYNNEI. CDR3 residues: CASRPGTGALPQHF. The DNA of the CDR3 is TGTGCCAGCAGACCCGGGACAGGGGCACTGCCCCAGCATTTT.

The V call is TRBV6-4, the J call TRBJ1-5; 7 bases fit TRBD1. Germline V lookup: CDR1 MRHNA, CDR2 SNTAGT. There are 14 residues in the CDR3. Trimming took 0 bases from V and 6 from J; bases not matched to a gene: 2. CDR3 nucleotide sequence: TGTGCCAGCAGTGACTCGGCAGGGGGTCAGCCCCAGCATTTT. Translation: CASSDSAGGQPQHF.

The count of this clone is one. V and J are TRBV19 and TRBJ1-5; 8 bases are a match to TRBD1. After removal of 5 bases from V and 7 bases from J, the junction contained 10 bases not matched to a gene. The CDR3 is made up of 15 amino acids. CDR1 and CDR2 from the germline V gene are LNHDA and SQIVND (reference sequence). This CDR3 is CASSVTGAPGQPQHF. The CDR3 coding sequence is TGTGCCAGTAGTGTGACAGGGGCGCCAGGGCAGCCCCAGCATTTT. Supplemented by reference TRBV19 and TRBJ1-5, the full variable domain reads DGGITQSPKYLFRKEGQNVTLSCEQNLNHDAMYWYRQDPGQGLRLIYYSQIVNDFQKGDIAEGYSVSREKKESFPLTVTSAQKNPTAFYLCASSVTGAPGQPQHFGDGTRLSIL.

The CDR3 DNA sequence: TGTGCCAGCAGCTTAGAAGGGGGTCGGGGGGCGCGGGAGCAGTACTTC. Translated: CASSLEGGRGAREQYF. The chain links TRBV7-2 to TRBJ2-7; D possibly corresponds to TRBD2 (7 bases). The CDR3 length is 16 residues. From germline, CDR1 is SGHTA and CDR2 FQGNSA. Trimming shortened V by 1 base and J by 7 bases, and 20 bases separated the two germline ends. The full variable domain, rest sourced from reference TRBV7-2 and TRBJ2-7, is GAGVSQSPSNKVTEKGKDVELRCDPISGHTALYWYRQSLGQGLEFLIYFQGNSAPDKSGLPSDRFSAERTGGSVSTLTIQRTQQEDSAVYLCASSLEGGRGAREQYFGPGTRLTVT.

A few counts support this clone. This chain uses TRBV5-6 with TRBJ1-5; maybe TRBD1 (5 bases). The CDR3 is 17 amino acids. Between the trimmed V and J ends, which lost 2 bases and 0 bases, there was a span of 15 bases. CDR1 and CDR2 (germline): SGHDT, YYEEEE. The CDR3 DNA follows: TGTGCCAGCAGCTTCCGGGACGCACAGAATAGCAATCAGCCCCAGCATTTT. The encoded protein is CASSFRDAQNSNQPQHF.

This rearrangement joins TRBV4-2 to TRBJ1-2; TRBD1 aligns across 8 bases. In germline, CDR1 is LGHNA, CDR2 YNFKEQ. With V trimmed by 4 bases and J by 8 bases, 15 bases remained unmatched. The CDR3 totals 16 residues. The CDR3 here is CASSPRTGGTSRGYTF. The CDR3 coding sequence is TGTGCCAGCAGCCCTCGCACAGGGGGGACCAGTCGGGGCTACACCTTC.

This CDR3 reads CAAGQGSHSPLHF. The CDR3 coding sequence is TGTGCCGCCGGACAGGGCAGCCATTCACCCCTCCACTTT. The chain couples TRBV10-3 to TRBJ1-6; 8 positions agree with TRBD1. Germline CDR1 and CDR2: ENHRY and SYGVKD. This CDR3 contains 13 residues. The J segment lost 8 bases and the V segment lost 11 bases, leaving 8 bases of the junction unmatched.

The V call is TRBV28, the J call TRBJ2-6; D is uncertain. Trimming took 4 bases from V and 0 from J, leaving 10 bases between them. CDR1 is MDHEN and CDR2 is SYDVKM in the germline V gene. There are 16 residues in the CDR3. The CDR3 DNA reads as TGTGCCAGCAGTTCGGCCATAGCCTCTGGGGCCAACGTCCTGACTTTC. Translation gives CASSSAIASGANVLTF.

This chain uses TRBV5-5 with TRBJ2-5; D uncertain. Trimming stripped 2 bases from V and 2 bases from J, with 19 bases between. Germline V CDR1 and CDR2: SGHKS, YYEKEE (reference sequence). This CDR3 comprises 17 residues. CDR3 sequence reads: CASSLGVSEKGQETQYF. The CDR3 DNA sequence: TGTGCCAGCAGCTTAGGAGTGTCGGAAAAAGGGCAAGAGACCCAGTACTTC.

The genes are TRBV18 and TRBJ1-2; D uncertain. The CDR3 spans 15 residues. The V gene's germline CDR1 is KGHSH and CDR2 LQKENI. V shed 2 bases and J shed 4 bases, with 14 bases lying between them. The CDR3 DNA reads as TGTGCCAGCTCACCAAGTCTCCCTCGACTCTATGGCTACACCTTC. It translates to CASSPSLPRLYGYTF.

The CDR3 DNA is TGTGCCAGCAGCTTCCGGACTAGCCTAAGCTCCTACGAGCAGTACTTC. It encodes CASSFRTSLSSYEQYF. This chain connects TRBV7-8 to TRBJ2-7; TRBD2 matches 8 bases. Per the germline V gene, CDR1 is SGHVS and CDR2 is FQNEAQ. The CDR3 has 16 residues. V was clipped by 3 bases and J by 0 bases; unmatched bases: 7.

This chain uses TRBV6-5 with TRBJ1-5, with 10 bases identical to TRBD1. Germline lookup yields CDR1 MNHEY and CDR2 SVGAGI. This CDR3 has 15 amino acids. Losses at the gene ends were 6 bases for V and 6 bases for J; bases not matched to a gene: 8. CDR3 loop: CASRAGTGVVQPQHF. The CDR3 DNA follows: TGTGCCAGCAGGGCCGGGACAGGGGTGGTTCAGCCCCAGCATTTT.